The T cell receptor (beta chain) described here comes from a study of blood T cell repertoires in COVID-19. Study details: Samples of COVID-19 (acute and convalescent) were obtained from the United States, Italy and Spain. Sample material is recorded as cDNA or gDNA derived from T cells, B-cell-depleted T cells, or PBMCs.

V lost 0 bases and J 0 bases, leaving 5 bases between the germline ends. The CDR3 length is 13 residues. Germline assignment: CDR1 GTSNPN and CDR2 SVGIG (reference sequence). This clone was recorded a few times. In the original workflow: From reference gene primer amplification, estimates of nucleated cell counts were derived. Repertoires were generated with immunoSEQ multiplex PCR, while TCRdb's copy carries only in-frame clones and drops some. V, J and clone size reflect that table, while D and trimming were determined from the DNA. The table records more than 50,000 clones, less than 75% of them present only once.

This chain connects TRBV30 to TRBJ1-2; D is unresolved. Sample: peripheral blood. The receptor was isolated from a woman in her 70s with acute or convalescent COVID-19. The CDR3 region has the DNA TGTGCCTGGAGTGTCGAGGCTAACTATGGCTACACCTTC. Translating it yields CAWSVEANYGYTF.